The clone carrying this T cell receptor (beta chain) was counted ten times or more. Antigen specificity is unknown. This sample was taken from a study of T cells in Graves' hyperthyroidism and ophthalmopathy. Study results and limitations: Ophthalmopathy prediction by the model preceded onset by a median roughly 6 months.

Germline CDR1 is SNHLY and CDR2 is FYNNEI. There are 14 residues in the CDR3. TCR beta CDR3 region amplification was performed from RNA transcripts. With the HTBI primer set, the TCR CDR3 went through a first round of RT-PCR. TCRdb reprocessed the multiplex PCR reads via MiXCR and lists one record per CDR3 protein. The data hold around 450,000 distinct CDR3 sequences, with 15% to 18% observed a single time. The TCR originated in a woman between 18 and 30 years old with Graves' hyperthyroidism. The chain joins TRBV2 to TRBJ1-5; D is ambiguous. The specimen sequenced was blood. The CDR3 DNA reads TGTGCTTCCAAGAGCATTTCTTACAATCAGCCCCAGCATTTT. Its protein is CASKSISYNQPQHF.